This T cell receptor (beta chain) stems from a study of cytomegalovirus exposure and HLA in healthy donors. Germline loops: CDR1 MNHEY, CDR2 SVGAGI. The germline V and J ends were trimmed by 5 bases and 5 bases, with 9 bases remaining between them. The CDR3 is 13 amino acids. This clone came up a few times. Its specificity is not known. Primers for the PCR totalled 60 Vbeta and 13 Jbeta. Sequenced by immunoSEQ multiplex PCR; TCRdb stores in-frame clones only, minus some. Counted here are approximately 100,000 clones, roughly 82% occurring once; the ten biggest clones make up 1.2%. General study findings and limits: Listed as cytomegalovirus-associated were 150 to 200 TCR beta chains.

The chain combines TRBV6-5 with TRBJ2-2; D is unclear. This sequence was found in a woman under 30 in good health and CMV-seronegative. Material: PBMCs. CDR3 DNA: TGTGCCAGCAGTCCCGGTGAGACCGGGGAGCTGTTTTTT. It is translated as CASSPGETGELFF.